The 13 T cell receptor beta chains below were found in one sample sequenced in a study of beta chain features in type 1 diabetes. The sequenced template was cDNA made from the entire isolated RNA. Measured with immunoSEQ multiplex PCR; TCRdb has only the in-frame clones, and not every one. The sample gives fewer than 400,000 clones, 7% to 10% of which show up once; approximately 1% is in the top ten. What these receptors recognize is not known. Study-wide results and caveats: Among all four CD4+ subsets, Type 1 diabetes patients had TCRB CDR3s that were moderately but significantly shorter.

The sequencing input was central memory CD4+ T cells from blood. The origin of the receptors is a man aged 25-40 years with type 1 diabetes.

The CDR3 reads CATTSGGAQGETQYF. The CDR3 coding sequence is TGTGCCACAACTAGCGGGGGGGCCCAGGGAGAGACCCAGTACTTC. This chain joins TRBV10-3 and TRBJ2-5; TRBD2 agrees at 13 bases. Trimming cost V 10 bases and J 4 bases; bases outside gene matches: 9. The germline V gene has CDR1 ENHRY and CDR2 SYGVKD. This CDR3 has 15 residues.

This clone has a handful of counts. CDR3 nucleotide sequence: TGTGCCTGGAGCATCGCGTCTCCGAACAATGAGCAGTTCTTC. It specifies CAWSIASPNNEQFF. The chain couples TRBV30 to TRBJ2-1; D not resolved. Germline loops: CDR1 GTSNPN, CDR2 SVGIG (reference sequence). The V end was cut by 3 bases, the J end by 5 bases, with 14 bases between. The CDR3 has 14 residues.

The table lists this clone with a few counts. The V and J genes are TRBV18 and TRBJ2-7, with D possibly TRBD1 on 6 matching bases. The CDR3 has 13 amino acids. Germline loops: CDR1 KGHSH, CDR2 LQKENI. Trimming took off 4 bases at V and 4 bases at J, with 11 bases between the two ends. The CDR3 sequence is CASSLAGEYEQYF. CDR3 coding DNA: TGTGCCAGCTCACTGGCAGGGGAATACGAGCAGTACTTC.

As for this clone: The same CDR3 can be traced to other DNA sequences in this sample. This rearrangement joins TRBV9 to TRBJ1-1, with no clear D. Looked up from germline, CDR1 is SGDLS and CDR2 is YYNGEE. V was pared by 1 base and J by 1 base, with 5 bases between. The CDR3 extends over 13 amino acids. The CDR3 protein is CASSVSGNTEAFF. The DNA of the CDR3 is TGTGCCAGCAGCGTAAGTGGGAACACTGAAGCTTTCTTT.

About this clone itself: A single base separates this from a much larger clone, so it may be a read error. The rearrangement uses TRBV6-4 and TRBJ2-7, with no clear D. Germline V gene sequence: CDR1 MRHNA, CDR2 SNTAGT. V shed 8 bases and J shed 2 bases, with 4 bases lying between them. The CDR3 runs 10 residues. This chain's CDR3 is CASGTYEQYF. The DNA for the CDR3 is TGTGCCAGCGGTACCTACGAGCAGTACTTC.

This clone was observed at least ten times. The chain joins TRBV7-6 to TRBJ2-1; D not resolved. The V gene's germline CDR1 is SGHVS and CDR2 FNYEAQ. V gave up 0 bases and J gave up 6 bases, with 3 bases separating them. CDR3 size: 12 residues. The CDR3 coding sequence is TGTGCCAGCAGCTTAGCGAGCAATGAGCAGTTCTTC. It codes for CASSLASNEQFF.

Only a few counts were recorded for this clone. This rearrangement joins TRBV4-1 to TRBJ1-5; possibly TRBD1 for D (6 bases). Germline values: CDR1 MGHRA, CDR2 YSYEKL. The CDR3 sequence is 15 residues long. V lost 0 bases and J 6 bases, leaving 12 bases between the germline ends. DNA of the CDR3: TGCGCCAGCAGCCAAGATCAGGGGACGAGTCAGCCCCAGCATTTT. It translates to CASSQDQGTSQPQHF.

The rearrangement joins TRBV2 to TRBJ2-3; D may be TRBD1 (5 bases). This CDR3 is built from 13 residues. Trimming took off 6 bases at V and 4 bases at J, with 11 bases between the two ends. CDR1 and CDR2 from the germline V gene are SNHLY and FYNNEI. CDR3 coding DNA: TGTGCCAGCAGGGCCACAGGCGCAGATACGCAGTATTTT. Protein sequence: CASRATGADTQYF.

In this sample, this clone turned up a few times. The V and J genes are TRBV30 and TRBJ2-2; D is perhaps TRBD1 (5 bases). Germline CDR1 reads GTSNPN; CDR2 reads SVGIG (reference sequence). V gave up 2 bases and J gave up 6 bases, with 22 bases separating them. The CDR3 loop spans 17 amino acids. CDR3 sequence: CAWSREIYGLGAGELFF. CDR3 DNA sequence: TGTGCCTGGAGTAGGGAAATCTACGGCCTAGGGGCCGGGGAGCTGTTTTTT.

This clone was observed a few times. The chain couples TRBV29-1 to TRBJ1-1, with D possibly being TRBD1 (6 bases). This CDR3 contains 15 residues. Germline V CDR1 and CDR2: SQVTM, ANQGSEA. Trimming shortened V by 4 bases and J by 1 base, and 16 bases separated the two germline ends. As DNA, the CDR3 is TGCAGCGTTGGGGGACAAGGAGGAAGGAACACTGAAGCTTTCTTT. It is translated as CSVGGQGGRNTEAFF.

This clone was counted a few times. The likely explanation is a read error, given a far larger clone one base away. The same CDR3 arises from other DNA sequences in this sample as well. The chain carries TRBV28 and TRBJ2-7, with TRBD2 matching over 9 bases. Germline-derived CDR1 and CDR2 are MDHEN and SYDVKM. This CDR3 spans 13 amino acids. Germline trimming cut 8 bases from V and 4 bases from J; bases unmatched to any gene: 6. The CDR3 sequence: CASGGGGAYEQYF. DNA for the CDR3: TGTGCCAGCGGGGGCGGGGGGGCTTACGAGCAGTACTTC. Variable domain in full (rest from reference TRBV28 and TRBJ2-7): DVKVTQSSRYLVKRTGEKVFLECVQDMDHENMFWYRQDPGLGLRLIYFSYDVKMKEKGDIPEGYSVSREKKERFSLILESASTNQTSMYLCASGGGGAYEQYFGPGTRLTVT.

J is TRBJ1-1 and V is TRBV29-1; maybe TRBD1 (5 bases). Trimming took 7 bases from V and 1 from J, leaving 16 bases between them. Germline V gene lookup returns CDR1 SQVTM and CDR2 ANQGSEA. The CDR3 length is 14 residues. The CDR3 DNA is TGCAGCGCTAAACCCGGGACCGCGAACACTGAAGCTTTCTTT. It is translated as CSAKPGTANTEAFF.

This clone was observed a handful of times. Possible read error: a much larger clone is one base away. The V call is TRBV4-2, the J call TRBJ1-2; D is possibly TRBD1 (6 bases). V was shortened by 0 bases and J by 6 bases, with 11 bases between the two germline ends. Per the germline V gene, CDR1 is LGHNA and CDR2 is YNFKEQ. CDR3 length: 14 residues. CDR3 in DNA: TGTGCCAGCAGCCAAGATGTTGGACAGAATGGCTACACCTTC. It translates to CASSQDVGQNGYTF.